Included here is one T cell receptor (beta chain) sequence, with context. Its antigen is undetermined. The data derive from a study of vaccination and CD4 T cells after COVID-19. Cultured CD4+ T-cell DNA underwent Oncomine TCR Beta short-read sequencing. TCRdb independently ran MiXCR on the PCR reads; one entry per CDR3 protein. This sample has under 20,000 distinct CDR3 sequences, with about 41% found just once. Treatment noted: roughly nine-day PBMC culture with coronavirus spike peptide pools or control peptides (ViraFEST assay). There are 14 residues in the CDR3. CDR1 and CDR2 from the germline V gene are SGHTA and FQGNSA. Between the trimmed V and J ends, which lost 5 bases and 3 bases, there was a span of 13 bases.

The input for sequencing was CD4+ T cells from blood, cultured in vitro, taken after SARS-CoV-2 vaccination. The V call is TRBV7-2, the J call TRBJ1-2; D is perhaps TRBD1 (5 bases). The sequence came from a human donor who had recovered from COVID-19. The CDR3 loop is CASSPGGIYYGYTF. CDR3 in DNA: TGTGCCAGCAGCCCGGGGGGTATATACTATGGCTACACCTTC. The entire variable domain, with the rest obtained from reference TRBV7-2 and TRBJ1-2, is as follows: GAGVSQSPSNKVTEKGKDVELRCDPISGHTALYWYRQSLGQGLEFLIYFQGNSAPDKSGLPSDRFSAERTGGSVSTLTIQRTQQEDSAVYLCASSPGGIYYGYTFGSGTRLTVV.